The 21 T cell receptor beta chains in this list originate from one sample, sequenced in a study of tumor-infiltrating lymphocytes in primary liver carcinoma. The study extracted blood RNA from unsorted whole blood and also extracted germline DNA. The authors made TCR beta cDNA from around 500 ng total RNA with a constant-region primer. ARM-PCR, slightly modified, supplied the TCR beta libraries through three nested multiplex PCR rounds. The first two PCR rounds used TRBV1-TRBV30 forward primers with a C-beta reverse primer, about 10 cycles each. TCRdb reanalysed the multiplex PCR reads using MiXCR and keeps one entry per CDR3 protein. Among about 310,000 distinct CDR3 sequences listed, 58% were seen once. Sequencing was done on a sample of peripheral blood. The receptors derive from a woman in her 30s with primary liver carcinoma and hepatitis B virus infection.

This clonotype was detected only once. The chain is built from TRBV28 and TRBJ2-7, with D tentatively TRBD2 (5 bases). The V end was cut by 7 bases, the J end by 3 bases, with 19 bases between. Germline V gene lookup returns CDR1 MDHEN and CDR2 SYDVKM. This CDR3 is built from 15 residues. The CDR3 region is CASTAQLLGVYEQYF. For the CDR3, the DNA is TGTGCCAGCACCGCTCAGCTTCTGGGAGTCTACGAGCAGTACTTC.

The chain employs TRBV7-9 and TRBJ2-3; 11 bases fit TRBD2. CDR1 SEHNR and CDR2 FQNEAQ come from the germline V gene (reference sequence). The V gene end was trimmed by 4 bases and the J gene end by 0 bases; junction bases not matched to a gene: 9. CDR3 length: 18 residues. In DNA form, the CDR3 reads TGTGCCAGCAGCTCCGGGACTAGCGGAAACCCTAGCACAGATACGCAGTATTTT. Translated: CASSSGTSGNPSTDTQYF.

The chain combines TRBV7-9 with TRBJ2-2; D is undetermined. The CDR3 spans 15 residues. Germline CDR1 reads SEHNR; CDR2 reads FQNEAQ (reference sequence). V gave up 5 bases and J gave up 1 base, with 11 bases separating them. The CDR3 nucleotides are TGTGCCAGCAGCGAGTGGAAGAGGAACACCGGGGAGCTGTTTTTT. This codes for CASSEWKRNTGELFF.

The chain uses TRBV4-2 and TRBJ1-2; the D gene is possibly TRBD1 (6 bases). Germline V gene data show CDR1 as LGHNA and CDR2 as YNFKEQ. CDR3 length: 15 amino acids. V lost 3 bases and J 0 bases, leaving 11 bases between the germline ends. DNA for the CDR3: TGTGCCAGCAGCCAGGGGTGGACAGCTAACTATGGCTACACCTTC. Its translation is CASSQGWTANYGYTF.

Turning to this clonotype: At one end the junction does not follow the germline gene, possibly because of a read error. This sequence joins TRBV11-2 and TRBJ2-1; D is perhaps TRBD1 or TRBD2 (5 bases each). CDR3 length: 14 residues. Germline V gene data show CDR1 as SGHAT and CDR2 as FQNNGV. This CDR3 reads CAGSSGASNNEQFF. In DNA form, the CDR3 reads TGTGCCGGCAGCTCCGGGGCTAGTAACAATGAGCAGTTCTTC. Drawing the rest from reference TRBV11-2 and TRBJ2-1, the complete variable domain is EAGVAQSPRYKIIEKRQSVAFWCNPISGHATLYWYQQILGQGPKLLIQFQNNGVVDDSQLPKDRFSAERLKGVDSTLKIQPAKLEDSAVYLCAGSSGASNNEQFFGPGTRLTVL.

CDR3 amino acids: CASSPPGRAGDTQYF. CDR3 coding DNA: TGTGCCAGCAGTCCACCGGGACGAGCTGGAGATACGCAGTATTTT. This sequence joins TRBV28 and TRBJ2-3; D assignment may be TRBD1 or TRBD2 (5 bases each). Germline lookup yields CDR1 MDHEN and CDR2 SYDVKM. V gave up 5 bases and J gave up 5 bases, with 17 bases separating them. This CDR3 is built from 15 residues. Together with reference TRBV28 and TRBJ2-3, the CDR3 gives the full variable domain: DVKVTQSSRYLVKRTGEKVFLECVQDMDHENMFWYRQDPGLGLRLIYFSYDVKMKEKGDIPEGYSVSREKKERFSLILESASTNQTSMYLCASSPPGRAGDTQYFGPGTRLTVL.

This clonotype appeared a few times. This chain connects TRBV10-3 to TRBJ1-2; D is possibly TRBD1 (5 bases). V was shortened by 5 bases and J by 8 bases, with 15 bases between the two germline ends. This CDR3 region has 13 residues. CDR1 and CDR2 (germline): ENHRY, SYGVKD. The CDR3 region is CAISPDTEGGYTF. Written as DNA, the CDR3 is TGTGCCATCAGTCCGGACACCGAAGGAGGCTACACCTTC.

For this clonotype: At one of its ends the junction is not consistent with the germline gene, which may arise from a read error. The rearrangement links TRBV4-2 to TRBJ2-3, with TRBD2 identical over 9 bases. The CDR3 has 15 amino acids. The germline CDR1 and CDR2 sequences are LGHNA and YNFKEQ. CDR3 DNA sequence: TGTGCCAGCAGAACACTAGCGGGCAAAACAGATACGCGGTATTTT. Its protein is CASRTLAGKTDTRYF.

Concerning this clonotype itself: A much larger clonotype is one base distant, so this may be a read error. CDR3 protein: CANSLFIAGYSTDTQYF. The CDR3 coding sequence is TGCGCCAACAGCCTATTCATAGCGGGCTATAGCACAGATACGCAGTATTTT. V usage is TRBV4-3 and J usage is TRBJ2-3; 7 bases map to TRBD2. Germline V gene sequence: CDR1 LGHNA, CDR2 YSLEER. This CDR3 is 17 amino acids long.

In the case of this clonotype: A read error may produce the germline difference seen at one junction end. The rearrangement links TRBV7-8 to TRBJ2-7; D is perhaps TRBD1 or TRBD2 (5 bases each). The CDR3 is made up of 16 amino acids. Germline CDR1 SGHVS, CDR2 FQNEAQ. CDR3 coding DNA: TGTACCAGCAGCTTAAGGGGAACGGGATTTACCTACGAGCAGTACTTC. This encodes CTSSLRGTGFTYEQYF.

With regard to this clonotype: A read error may be the cause here, since a much bigger clone is one base away. V gene TRBV12-3 or TRBV12-4 combines with J gene TRBJ2-5, with 15 bases identical to TRBD2. There are 15 residues in the CDR3. The junction had 6 bases not matched to a gene; V was cut back by 8 bases and J by 5 bases. The CDR3 DNA reads as TGTGCCAGCGGGGGACTAGCGGGAGGATGGGAGACCCAGTACTTC. As protein: CASGGLAGGWETQYF.

This clonotype was seen a handful of times. The chain combines TRBV4-1 with TRBJ1-4, with D tentatively TRBD1 (5 bases). The CDR3 has 20 amino acids. V was pared by 4 bases and J by 4 bases, with 28 bases between. The V gene's germline CDR1 is MGHRA and CDR2 YSYEKL. The CDR3 loop is CASSPRTIGTASVYNEKLFF. As DNA, the CDR3 is TGCGCCAGCAGCCCTCGCACTATCGGGACCGCCTCTGTATATAATGAAAAACTGTTTTTT.

Comment on this clonotype: A much bigger clone sits one base away, suggesting this may be a read error. The chain is built from TRBV29-1 and TRBJ2-7; D not resolved. CDR1 and CDR2 from the germline V gene are SQVTM and ANQGSEA. Trimming shortened V by 2 bases and J by 6 bases, and 17 bases separated the two germline ends. CDR3 length equals 14 residues. CDR3 sequence reads: CSVESASRIAEQYF. Here the CDR3 DNA reads TGCAGCGTTGAATCTGCCTCGAGGATTGCCGAGCAGTACTTC.

For this clonotype: Without the conserved terminal phenylalanine or tryptophan, this CDR3 likely stems from a read error. V and J are TRBV19 and TRBJ2-1, with 10 bases that match TRBD2. Trimming at V came to 3 bases and at J to 4 bases, leaving 6 bases not matched to a gene. Germline CDR1 is LNHDA and CDR2 is SQIVND (reference sequence). There are 16 residues in the CDR3. The CDR3 DNA follows: TGTGCCAGTAGTATTAGTAGCGGGAGGAGTTACAATGAGCAGTTCTTA. This translates into CASSISSGRSYNEQFL.

Of note for this clonotype: One base away lies a much larger clone, so this may be a sequencing read error. This chain links TRBV29-1 with TRBJ1-2; 7 bases map to TRBD1. CDR1 is SQVTM and CDR2 is ANQGSEA in the germline V gene. This CDR3 is 15 amino acids long. The trim removed 7 bases at V and 2 bases at J, leaving 13 bases unmatched. The CDR3 coding sequence is TGCAGCGCGTTAGGCAGGGGACAGTCCAACTATGGCTACACCTTC. Encoded protein: CSALGRGQSNYGYTF. The full variable domain, rest sourced from reference TRBV29-1 and TRBJ1-2, is SAVISQKPSRDICQRGTSLTIQCQVDSQVTMMFWYRQQPGQSLTLIATANQGSEATYESGFVIDKFPISRPNLTFSTLTVSNMSPEDSSIYLCSALGRGQSNYGYTFGSGTRLTVV.

The chain uses TRBV6-5 and TRBJ2-2; a weak D match, TRBD1 (6 bases). Deletions cut 6 bases from V and 4 bases from J, with 15 bases between. Germline loops: CDR1 MNHEY, CDR2 SVGAGI. This CDR3 has 15 residues. This CDR3 reads CASSIIGTSTGELFF. The CDR3 nucleotides are TGTGCCAGCAGCATCATAGGGACAAGCACCGGGGAGCTGTTTTTT.

A note on this clonotype: At one end the junction does not follow the germline gene, possibly because of a read error. The rearrangement uses TRBV4-2 and TRBJ2-3, with unresolved D. Germline V gene lookup returns CDR1 LGHNA and CDR2 YNFKEQ. This CDR3 has 14 residues. CDR3 bases: TGTGCCAGCACCCAAGAACGGGCAACAGATACGCAGTATTTT. This encodes CASTQERATDTQYF.

Notes on this clonotype: One end of the junction does not line up with germline, which may come from a read error. The CDR3 DNA reads as TGTAGTGTGGCCCAGGGACGAGATACGCAGTATTTT. Residues: CSVAQGRDTQYF. The chain employs TRBV29-1 and TRBJ2-3; D is possibly TRBD1 or TRBD2 (5 bases each). CDR1 SQVTM and CDR2 ANQGSEA come from the germline V gene. The CDR3 covers 12 residues.

The chain links TRBV7-9 to TRBJ1-2, with 7 bases that match TRBD1. V shed 5 bases and J 2 bases; nucleotides not matched to a gene: 11. This CDR3 comprises 16 residues. Looked up from germline, CDR1 is SEHNR and CDR2 is FQNEAQ (reference sequence). This CDR3 is CASSVDREAGNYGYTF. CDR3 nucleotide sequence: TGTGCCAGCAGCGTCGACAGGGAAGCAGGGAACTATGGCTACACCTTC. Supplemented by reference TRBV7-9 and TRBJ1-2, the full variable domain reads DTGVSQNPRHKITKRGQNVTFRCDPISEHNRLYWYRQTLGQGPEFLTYFQNEAQLEKSRLLSDRFSAERPKGSFSTLEIQRTEQGDSAMYLCASSVDREAGNYGYTFGSGTRLTVV.

A note on this clonotype: Just one base apart from a much larger clone, this may be a read error. The V call is TRBV6-6, the J call TRBJ1-1; D is uncertain. The CDR3 covers 14 residues. Germline V gives CDR1 MNHNY, CDR2 SVGAGI (reference sequence). Trimming stripped 8 bases from V and 4 bases from J, with 17 bases between. The DNA for the CDR3 is TGTGCCAGCGGGTGCGGCCTCGGTGGCACTGAAGCTTTCTTT. Encoded protein: CASGCGLGGTEAFF.

This clonotype was seen only a few times. This CDR3 reads CASSQSGSGYTF. Written as DNA, the CDR3 is TGTGCCAGCAGCCAGTCAGGGTCCGGCTACACCTTC. This rearrangement joins TRBV14 to TRBJ1-2; possible D gene TRBD1, 5 bases. The V gene's germline CDR1 is SGHDN and CDR2 FVKESK. With 3 bases removed from V and 8 bases from J, the gap between germline ends came to 10 bases. This CDR3 contains 12 residues. The entire variable domain, with the rest obtained from reference TRBV14 and TRBJ1-2, is as follows: EAGVTQFPSHSVIEKGQTVTLRCDPISGHDNLYWYRRVMGKEIKFLLHFVKESKQDESGMPNNRFLAERTGGTYSTLKVQPAELEDSGVYFCASSQSGSGYTFGSGTRLTVV.